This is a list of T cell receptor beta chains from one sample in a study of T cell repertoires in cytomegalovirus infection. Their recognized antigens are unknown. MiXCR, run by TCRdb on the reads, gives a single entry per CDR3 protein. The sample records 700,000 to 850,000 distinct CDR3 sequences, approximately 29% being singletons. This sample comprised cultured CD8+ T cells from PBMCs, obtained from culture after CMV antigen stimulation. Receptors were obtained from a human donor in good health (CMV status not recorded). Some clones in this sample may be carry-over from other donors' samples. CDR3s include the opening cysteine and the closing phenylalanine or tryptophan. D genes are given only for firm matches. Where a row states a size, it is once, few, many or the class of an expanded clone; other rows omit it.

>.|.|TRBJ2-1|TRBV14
CASSSLEAGWNEQFF
TGTGCCAGCAGCTCCCTAGAGGCAGGGTGGAATGAGCAGTTCTTC
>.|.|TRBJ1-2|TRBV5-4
CASSLGQTSSYGYTF
TGTGCCAGCAGCTTGGGACAAACTTCTAGCTATGGCTACACCTTC
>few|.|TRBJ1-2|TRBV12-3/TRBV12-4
CASSLSVLGDGYTF
TGTGCCAGCAGTTTATCGGTATTGGGCGATGGCTACACCTTC
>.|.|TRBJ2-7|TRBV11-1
CASSSNTYEQYF
TGTGCCAGCAGCTCGAATACCTACGAGCAGTACTTC
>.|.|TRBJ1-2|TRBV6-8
CASSYFREPLEGGYTF
TGTGCCAGCAGTTACTTCAGGGAGCCTTTGGAGGGTGGCTACACCTTC
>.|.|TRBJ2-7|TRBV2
CASSSGSSSYEQYF
TGTGCCAGCAGTTCAGGGTCGAGCTCCTACGAGCAGTACTTC
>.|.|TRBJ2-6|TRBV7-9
CASSLQESFGANVLTF
TGTGCCAGCAGCTTGCAAGAGAGCTTTGGGGCCAACGTCCTGACTTTC
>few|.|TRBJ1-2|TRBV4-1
CASTKTTHNGEDYGYTF
TGCGCCAGCACCAAAACCACCCACAACGGGGAGGACTATGGCTACACCTTC
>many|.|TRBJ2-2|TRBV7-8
CASSLVLGGVKNTGELFF
TGTGCCAGCAGCTTAGTCCTTGGCGGGGTAAAGAACACCGGGGAGCTGTTTTTT
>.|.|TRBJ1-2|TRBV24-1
CATSDRQASYGYTF
TGTGCCACCAGTGATCGGCAGGCTAGCTATGGCTACACCTTC
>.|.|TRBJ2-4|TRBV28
CASSFLRGRGDIQYF
TGTGCCAGCAGTTTTCTCAGGGGGCGGGGGGACATTCAGTACTTC
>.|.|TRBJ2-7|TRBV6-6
CASSLWDTTAYEQYF
TGTGCCAGCAGTCTTTGGGACACGACGGCCTACGAGCAGTACTTC
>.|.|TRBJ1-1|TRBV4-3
CASSQGARGTEAFF
TGCGCCAGCAGCCAAGGGGCAAGAGGCACTGAAGCTTTCTTT
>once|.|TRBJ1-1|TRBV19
CASSIPRGGPDTEAFF
TGTGCCAGTAGTATACCACGGGGGGGTCCTGACACTGAAGCTTTCTTT
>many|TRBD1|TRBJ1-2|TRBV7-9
CASSPGTARANYGYTF
TGTGCCAGCAGCCCAGGGACAGCCCGCGCTAACTATGGCTACACCTTC
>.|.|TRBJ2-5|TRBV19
CASSFRGAGRETQYF
TGTGCCAGTAGTTTCAGGGGGGCCGGTCGGGAGACCCAGTACTTC
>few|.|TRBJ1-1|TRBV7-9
CASSLGRLGTEAFF
TGTGCCAGCAGCTTAGGAAGATTAGGCACTGAAGCTTTCTTT
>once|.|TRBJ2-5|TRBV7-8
CASTPDTKTQYF
TGTGCCAGCACCCCGGATACGAAGACCCAGTACTTC
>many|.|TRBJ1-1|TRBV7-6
CASSSQKGTTEAFF
TGTGCCAGCAGCTCCCAAAAGGGGACCACTGAAGCTTTCTTT
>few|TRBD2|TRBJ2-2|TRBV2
CASSEGLAGARELFF
TGTGCCAGCAGTGAGGGACTAGCGGGGGCCCGGGAGCTGTTTTTT
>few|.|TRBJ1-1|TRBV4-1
CASSQISDLFHEAFF
TGCGCCAGCAGCCAAATATCTGACCTGTTTCATGAAGCTTTCTTT
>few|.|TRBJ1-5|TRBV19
CASKPQGYSNQPQHF
TGTGCCAGTAAACCCCAGGGGTATAGCAATCAGCCCCAGCATTTT
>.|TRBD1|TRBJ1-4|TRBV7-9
CASSLTGGGEKLFF
TGTGCCAGCAGCTTAACAGGGGGCGGTGAAAAACTGTTTTTT
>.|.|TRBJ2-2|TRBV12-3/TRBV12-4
CASSFGWKAGELFF
TGTGCCAGCAGTTTTGGTTGGAAAGCCGGGGAGCTGTTTTTT
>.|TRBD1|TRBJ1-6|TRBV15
CATSSRDSYNSPLHF
TGTGCCACCAGCAGCCGGGACAGTTATAATTCACCCCTCCACTTT
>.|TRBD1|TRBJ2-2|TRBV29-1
CSVGTENTGELFF
TGCAGCGTCGGGACAGAGAACACCGGGGAGCTGTTTTTT
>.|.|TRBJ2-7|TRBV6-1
CASSLVGGLVYEQYF
TGTGCCAGCAGTCTCGTCGGGGGATTGGTCTACGAGCAGTACTTC
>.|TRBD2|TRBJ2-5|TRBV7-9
CASSLKRGAQETQYF
TGTGCCAGCAGCTTAAAGCGGGGGGCCCAAGAGACCCAGTACTTC
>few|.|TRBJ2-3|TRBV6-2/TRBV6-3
CASNQQGISTDTQYF
TGTGCCAGCAATCAACAGGGCATCTCCACAGATACGCAGTATTTT
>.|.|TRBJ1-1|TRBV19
CASRAGGEAFF
TGTGCCAGTAGGGCGGGGGGTGAAGCTTTCTTT
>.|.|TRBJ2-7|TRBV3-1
CASTKAPRLQGVDDYEQYF
TGTGCCAGCACCAAAGCCCCACGACTACAGGGAGTTGATGACTACGAGCAGTACTTC